This passage covers 19 T cell receptor beta chains from one sample sequenced in a study of cytomegalovirus exposure and HLA in healthy donors (dated by TCRdb to about 2017). The receptor library was made with the immunoSEQ multiplex PCR assay. A mixture of 60 forward primers for TCR Vbeta segments and 13 reverse primers for TCR Jbeta segments was used in the multiplex PCR. TCRdb's version of the immuneACCESS table is confined to in-frame rearrangements and falls short of the full clone set. An unresolved V gene accounts for under half of the shortfall where checked; the remainder is of unknown origin. The sample table lists around 210,000 clones, around 80% of them with a count of one. The top ten constitute under 0.6% of the sample. Sequenced material: PBMCs. All receptors derive from a boy younger than 18 in good health and CMV-seronegative.

A note on this clone: One end of the junction is discordant with germline, which a read error may explain. V and J are TRBV7-9 and TRBJ1-4; perhaps TRBD1 as D (6 bases). The CDR3 is made up of 16 amino acids. Germline CDR1 is SEHNR and CDR2 is FQNEAQ (reference sequence). The CDR3 loop reads CSSTPRGGAANEKLFF. As DNA, the CDR3 is TGTTCCAGCACCCCAAGGGGGGGCGCGGCTAATGAAAAACTGTTTTTT.

The J gene is TRBJ2-2, the V gene TRBV27; possibly TRBD2 for D (6 bases). Germline lookup yields CDR1 MNHEY and CDR2 SMNVEV (reference sequence). The CDR3 spans 14 residues. V shed 6 bases and J shed 3 bases, with 11 bases lying between them. DNA of the CDR3: TGTGCCAGCAGCCCTGGGGGGTACACCGGGGAGCTGTTTTTT. Its protein product is CASSPGGYTGELFF.

V usage is TRBV1 and J usage is TRBJ2-1; the D call in the table, TRBD2, was not verified against the DNA. TRBV1 is labeled a pseudogene. The CDR3 spans 16 residues. This chain's CDR3 is CTSSQDPSETYNEQFF. CDR3 DNA sequence: TGCACCAGCAGCCAAGATCCTAGCGAGACCTACAATGAGCAGTTCTTC.

CDR3 bases: TGCGCCAGCAGGCTGACGGGACAGGAGTCCTACGAGCAGTACTTC. It encodes CASRLTGQESYEQYF. The chain employs TRBV5-1 and TRBJ2-7, with TRBD1 identical over 8 bases. Unmatched junction bases numbered 8, after V lost 5 bases and J lost 1 base. The CDR3 runs 15 residues. Germline V gives CDR1 SGHRS, CDR2 YFSETQ. Combining the CDR3 with reference TRBV5-1 and TRBJ2-7 gives the whole variable domain KAGVTQTPRYLIKTRGQQVTLSCSPISGHRSVSWYQQTPGQGLQFLFEYFSETQRNKGNFPGRFSGRQFSNSRSEMNVSTLELGDSALYLCASRLTGQESYEQYFGPGTRLTVT.

The chain links TRBV2 to TRBJ2-7; no firm D call. The CDR3 covers 10 residues. V shed 6 bases and J shed 6 bases, with 6 bases lying between them. Germline lookup yields CDR1 SNHLY and CDR2 FYNNEI. The CDR3 reads CASSGVEQYF. The CDR3 nucleotides read TGTGCCAGCAGCGGTGTCGAGCAGTACTTC.

This clone appeared a few times. The chain combines TRBV9 with TRBJ2-2, with D maybe TRBD2 (6 bases). This CDR3 is 12 amino acids long. Trimming cost V 0 bases and J 13 bases, with 10 bases left between them. CDR1 is SGDLS, CDR2 YYNGEE, per germline. CDR3 in DNA: TGTGCCAGCAGCGTAGTGGAGGGCGGGCTGTTTTTT. Residues: CASSVVEGGLFF.

On this clone: Other DNA sequences within the sample encode an identical CDR3. The rearrangement joins TRBV19 to TRBJ1-1; D gene unclear. Germline-derived CDR1 and CDR2 are LNHDA and SQIVND (reference sequence). The CDR3 runs 13 residues. Trimming pared 1 base from V and 4 bases from J, leaving 7 bases between. CDR3 DNA sequence: TGTGCCAGTAGTATAGTAGAGGGCACTGAAGCTTTCTTT. Encoded protein: CASSIVEGTEAFF. The full variable domain, with the rest looked up from reference TRBV19 and TRBJ1-1, is DGGITQSPKYLFRKEGQNVTLSCEQNLNHDAMYWYRQDPGQGLRLIYYSQIVNDFQKGDIAEGYSVSREKKESFPLTVTSAQKNPTAFYLCASSIVEGTEAFFGQGTRLTVV.

The chain recombines TRBV5-8 with TRBJ2-7; 7 bases fit TRBD2. CDR3 size: 15 residues. Germline CDR1 and CDR2: SGHTS and YDEGEE. The V and J ends lost 0 bases and 3 bases, in that order; junction bases with no gene match: 6. The CDR3 loop is CASSLGGGMNYEQYF. CDR3 sequence (DNA): TGTGCCAGCAGCTTGGGGGGGGGAATGAACTACGAGCAGTACTTC. The full variable domain, completed using reference TRBV5-8 and TRBJ2-7, is EAGVTQSPTHLIKTRGQQATLRCSPISGHTSVYWYQQALGLGLQFLLWYDEGEERNRGNFPPRFSGRQFPNYSSELNVNALELEDSALYLCASSLGGGMNYEQYFGPGTRLTVT.

V gene TRBV30 combines with J gene TRBJ2-7, with D maybe TRBD2 (5 bases). Germline V gene lookup returns CDR1 GTSNPN and CDR2 SVGIG (reference sequence). Deletions cut 1 base from V and 3 bases from J, with 7 bases between. The CDR3 length is 12 residues. CDR3 residues: CAWSAGSYEQYF. The CDR3 DNA is TGTGCCTGGAGTGCGGGAAGCTACGAGCAGTACTTC.

This clone occurred a few times. V usage is TRBV10-3 and J usage is TRBJ2-5; 9 bases are shared with TRBD1. Germline-derived CDR1 and CDR2 are ENHRY and SYGVKD. V lost 4 bases to trimming and J lost 3 bases; unmatched junction nucleotides: 12. This CDR3 region has 17 residues. CDR3 coding DNA: TGTGCCATCAGTGCGTTACAGGACAGGGGATCCAAAGAGACCCAGTACTTC. Amino acid sequence: CAISALQDRGSKETQYF.

This clone appeared once. This chain uses TRBV7-2 with TRBJ2-5, with 7 positions matching TRBD2. J gave up 5 bases and V 2 bases, and 5 bases lay outside the gene matches. This CDR3 region has 14 residues. CDR1 is SGHTA and CDR2 is FQGNSA in the germline V gene. The CDR3 DNA reads TGTGCCAGCAGCTTACTCGGGGGGAGGGAGACCCAGTACTTC. This codes for CASSLLGGRETQYF.

The rearrangement uses TRBV4-2 and TRBJ2-3; TRBD2 aligns across 9 bases. The germline gives CDR1 LGHNA, CDR2 YNFKEQ. The CDR3 has 17 residues. V dropped 3 bases and J dropped 8; count of bases not matched to a gene: 15. The CDR3 coding sequence is TGTGCCAGCAGCCAGGCTACCATAGCGGGAGCGTCTGGTACGCAGTATTTT. This translates into CASSQATIAGASGTQYF.

This clone showed up just once. Mismatch with germline at one junction end may stem from a read error. In the same sample, other DNA sequences code for this CDR3. The V gene is TRBV19, the J gene TRBJ2-1; 10 positions agree with TRBD2. The germline CDR1 and CDR2 sequences are LNHDA and SQIVND (reference sequence). The CDR3 totals 16 residues. The CDR3 here is CASKSGGDTGYNEQFF. CDR3 in DNA: TGTGCCAGTAAAAGCGGGGGGGATACGGGGTACAATGAACAGTTCTTC.

As to this clone: The sample has other DNA sequences that encode this CDR3 too. The V gene is TRBV5-1, the J gene TRBJ2-5; D is unresolved. V dropped 4 bases and J dropped 1 base, with 5 bases sitting between them. This CDR3 spans 12 amino acids. CDR1 is SGHRS, CDR2 YFSETQ, per germline. CDR3 in DNA: TGCGCCAGCAGCCCCTCCCAAGAGACCCAGTACTTC. This codes for CASSPSQETQYF.

This clone was counted only a few times. The chain joins TRBV2 to TRBJ1-5; 8 bases line up with TRBD1. CDR3 length equals 16 residues. Germline CDR1 reads SNHLY; CDR2 reads FYNNEI. The J segment lost 2 bases and the V segment lost 0 bases, leaving 3 bases of the junction unmatched. In DNA, the CDR3 is TGTGCCAGCAGTGAAGCGACAGGGGCCCGCAATCAGCCCCAGCATTTT. Its protein is CASSEATGARNQPQHF.

This clone was observed a few times. This sequence joins TRBV7-2 and TRBJ1-2; no clear D gene. This CDR3 has 14 residues. The V gene lost 1 base and the J gene lost 7 bases, with 13 bases spanning the gap. Per germline, CDR1 SGHTA and CDR2 FQGNSA. The CDR3 region is CASSLDSRPRGYTF. CDR3 coding DNA: TGTGCCAGCAGCTTAGATAGCCGTCCCCGTGGCTACACCTTC.

The V call is TRBV27, the J call TRBJ1-2; D possibly corresponds to TRBD1 (6 bases). Germline assignment: CDR1 MNHEY and CDR2 SMNVEV (reference sequence). V dropped 5 bases and J dropped 8 bases, with 15 bases sitting between them. The CDR3 spans 13 residues. Here the CDR3 reads CASSPEHRDGYTF. The CDR3, as DNA: TGTGCCAGCAGTCCCGAACACAGGGACGGCTACACCTTC.

The chain recombines TRBV18 with TRBJ1-5, with D uncertain. This CDR3 spans 16 amino acids. CDR1 and CDR2 (germline): KGHSH, LQKENI. V shed 3 bases and J shed 0 bases, with 12 bases lying between them. The chain's CDR3 is CASSPAPQYSNQPQHF. The DNA for the CDR3 is TGTGCCAGCTCACCGGCACCCCAATATAGCAATCAGCCCCAGCATTTT.

The V gene is TRBV6-1, the J gene TRBJ2-7; 8 positions agree with TRBD1. The CDR3 has 15 residues. The ends lost 0 bases at V and 3 bases at J; junction bases unmatched: 4. CDR1 and CDR2 (germline): MNHNS, SASEGT. For the CDR3, the DNA is TGTGCCAGCAGTGAAGCACCGACAGGGGACTACGAGCAGTACTTC. It codes for CASSEAPTGDYEQYF.